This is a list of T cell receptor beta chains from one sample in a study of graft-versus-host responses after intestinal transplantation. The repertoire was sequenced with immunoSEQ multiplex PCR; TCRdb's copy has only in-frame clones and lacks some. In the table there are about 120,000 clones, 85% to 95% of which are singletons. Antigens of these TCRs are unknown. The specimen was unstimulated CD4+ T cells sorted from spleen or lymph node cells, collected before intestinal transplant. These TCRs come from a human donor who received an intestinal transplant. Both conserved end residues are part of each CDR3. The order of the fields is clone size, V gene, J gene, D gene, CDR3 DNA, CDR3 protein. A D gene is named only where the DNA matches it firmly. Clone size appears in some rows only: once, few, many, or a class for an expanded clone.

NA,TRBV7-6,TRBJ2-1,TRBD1,TGTGCCAGCAGCAGCAGACAGGGGGGAAATGAGCAGTTCTTC,CASSSRQGGNEQFF
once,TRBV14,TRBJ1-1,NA,TGTGCCAGCAGCCAAGAATTGGGGACTGAAGCTTTCTTT,CASSQELGTEAFF
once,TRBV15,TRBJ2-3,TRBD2,TGTGCCACCAGACTAGCGGGAGGGGATACGCAGTATTTT,CATRLAGGDTQYF
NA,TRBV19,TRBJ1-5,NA,TGTGCCAGTAGCCTAAGGAGTAGCAATCAGCCCCAGCATTTT,CASSLRSSNQPQHF
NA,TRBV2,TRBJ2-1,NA,TGTGCCAAAGCCGGGACCTCCGAGTACAATGAGCAGTTCTTC,CAKAGTSEYNEQFF
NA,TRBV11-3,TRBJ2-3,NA,TGTGCCAGCAGCTTCCGCCCAGGGCCCACAGATACGCAGTATTTT,CASSFRPGPTDTQYF
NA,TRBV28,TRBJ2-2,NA,TGTGCCAGCAGCCGAGCGGACCTGAACACCGGGGAGCTGTTTTTT,CASSRADLNTGELFF
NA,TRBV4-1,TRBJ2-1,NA,TGCGCCAGCAGCCAAGTGGACCAGTACAATGAGCAGTTCTTC,CASSQVDQYNEQFF
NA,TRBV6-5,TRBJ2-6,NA,TGTGCCAGCACAGGGAACTGGGCCAACGTCCTGACTTTC,CASTGNWANVLTF
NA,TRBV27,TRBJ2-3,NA,TGTGCCAGCAGTTTGATCAGGGGTGCTTTGGATACGCAGTATTTT,CASSLIRGALDTQYF
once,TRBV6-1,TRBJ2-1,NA,TGTGCCAGCTCGACCGGGACGGTGGCTTTGAATGAGCAGTTCTTC,CASSTGTVALNEQFF
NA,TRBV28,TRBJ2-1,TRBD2,TGTGCCAGCAGTATAGAGACCGGGACTAGCGTTGACAATGAGCAGTTCTTC,CASSIETGTSVDNEQFF
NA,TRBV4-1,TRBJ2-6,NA,TGCGCCAGCAGCCGCGGGATTCCTTCCTTTGGGGCCAACGTCCTGACTTTC,CASSRGIPSFGANVLTF
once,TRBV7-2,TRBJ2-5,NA,TGTGCCAGCAGCTTAGTGGGCCGCCGGACCCAGTACTTC,CASSLVGRRTQYF
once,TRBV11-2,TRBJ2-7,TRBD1,TGTGCCAGCAGCACACGGACAGGGGGGGATTACGAGCAGTACTTC,CASSTRTGGDYEQYF
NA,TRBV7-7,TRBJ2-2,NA,TGTGCTAGCAGCTCCCTCGACACCCGCGGGGAGCTGTTTTTT,CASSSLDTRGELFF
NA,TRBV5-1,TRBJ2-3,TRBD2,TGCGCCAGCACTCCTTATTTTTGGGGGGGGTTCACAGATACGCAGTATTTT,CASTPYFWGGFTDTQYF
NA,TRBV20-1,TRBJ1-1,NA,TGCAGTGCTAGAGTTGACAGTGAAGCTTTCTTT,CSARVDSEAFF
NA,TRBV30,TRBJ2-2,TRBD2,TGTGCCTGGAGTCCGGGACTAGCTAACGGGGAGCTGTTTTTT,CAWSPGLANGELFF
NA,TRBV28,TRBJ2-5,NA,TGTGCCAGCAGGGCACCAGGGAAAGAGACCCAGTACTTC,CASRAPGKETQYF
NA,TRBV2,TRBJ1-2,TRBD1,TGTGCCAGCAGCCCGGGACAGTTCTATGGCTACACCTTC,CASSPGQFYGYTF
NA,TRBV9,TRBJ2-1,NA,TGTGCCAGCAGCGTAGGGCCCGGCGTTGGCAGTGAGCAGTTCTTC,CASSVGPGVGSEQFF
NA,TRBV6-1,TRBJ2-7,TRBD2,TGTGCCAGCAGTGCCGGGACTAGCTACGAGCAGTACTTC,CASSAGTSYEQYF
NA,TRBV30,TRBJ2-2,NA,TGTGCCTGGAGTGTGGCCGCTACTTACACCGGGGAGCTGTTTTTT,CAWSVAATYTGELFF
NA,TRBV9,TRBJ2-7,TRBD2,TGTGCCAGCGGGGGGGTGGGAGAGCAGTACTTC,CASGGVGEQYF
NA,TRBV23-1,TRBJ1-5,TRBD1,TGCGCCAGCAGCCATAACAGGGGGAATCAGCCCCAGCATTTT,CASSHNRGNQPQHF
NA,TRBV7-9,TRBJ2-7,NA,TGTGCCAGCAGCTTATTTGGACAGTACGAGCAGTACTTC,CASSLFGQYEQYF
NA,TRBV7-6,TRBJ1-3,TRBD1,TGTGCCAGCAGCGGACCGACCCGGGACAGCAGAAACACCATATATTTT,CASSGPTRDSRNTIYF
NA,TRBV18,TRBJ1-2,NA,TGTGCCAGCTCACCGACTGGTGGGTGGGTTGGCTACACCTTC,CASSPTGGWVGYTF
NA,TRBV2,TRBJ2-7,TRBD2,TGTGCCAGTGTTAGCGGGGCCACCTACGAGCAGTACTTC,CASVSGATYEQYF
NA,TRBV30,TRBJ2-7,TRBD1,TGTGCCTGGAGTGCCCCCCCCGCAGGGGGCAATGAGCAGTACTTC,CAWSAPPAGGNEQYF
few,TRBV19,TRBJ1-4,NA,TGTGCCAGTAAGAAGGAAAAACTGTTTTTT,CASKKEKLFF
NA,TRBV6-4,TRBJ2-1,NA,TGTGCCAGCAGAAAGCACCAGGGAAATGAGCAGTTCTTC,CASRKHQGNEQFF
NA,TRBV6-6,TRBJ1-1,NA,TGTGCCAGCAGATACCAAAACACTGAAGCTTTCTTT,CASRYQNTEAFF
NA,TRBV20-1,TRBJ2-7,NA,TGCAGTGCTAGAGGACGCGGCGAGCAGTACTTC,CSARGRGEQYF
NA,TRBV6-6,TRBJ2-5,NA,TGTGCCAGCAGTTACTCGAGTCCGGCCGGGGAGACCCAGTACTTC,CASSYSSPAGETQYF
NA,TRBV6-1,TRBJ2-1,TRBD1,TGTGCCAGCAGTCGAGGGGGCCGCCCAAGTGAGCAGTTCTTC,CASSRGGRPSEQFF
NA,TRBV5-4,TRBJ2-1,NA,TGTGCCAGCAGCTTGGCCGGCACCGTATACAATGAGCAGTTCTTC,CASSLAGTVYNEQFF
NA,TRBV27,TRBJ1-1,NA,TGTGCCACCTGGGACGGTGGCACTGAAGCTTTCTTT,CATWDGGTEAFF
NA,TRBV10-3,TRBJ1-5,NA,TGTGCCATCAGCGAGGATCTCTATAGCAATCAGCCCCAGCATTTT,CAISEDLYSNQPQHF
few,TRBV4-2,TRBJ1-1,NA,TGTGCCAGCAGCCAAGCGAGACTGATGAACACTGAAGCTTTCTTT,CASSQARLMNTEAFF
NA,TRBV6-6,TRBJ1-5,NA,TGTGCCAGCAGTTACGGGGGGAATCAGCCCCAGCATTTT,CASSYGGNQPQHF
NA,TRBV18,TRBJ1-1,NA,TGTGCCAGCTCACCCTCGGGGGGGAACACTGAAGCTTTCTTT,CASSPSGGNTEAFF
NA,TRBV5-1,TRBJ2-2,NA,TGCGCCAGCAGCGGGGGTCCCGGCGCCGGGGAGCTGTTTTTT,CASSGGPGAGELFF
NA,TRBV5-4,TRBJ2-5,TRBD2,TGTGCCAGCGCACCGGGGGGAGGTGGAGAGACCCAGTACTTC,CASAPGGGGETQYF
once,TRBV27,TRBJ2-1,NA,TGTGCCAGCAGTTCCGTTTTAAATCCTGGGCAGTTCTTC,CASSSVLNPGQFF
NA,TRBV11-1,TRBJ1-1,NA,TGTGCCAGCAGCCCTACAACAGGGTCGGTCACTGAAGCTTTCTTT,CASSPTTGSVTEAFF
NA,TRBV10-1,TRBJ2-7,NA,TGCGCCAGCAGTGAGGCGGGGACCTCCGAGCAGTACTTC,CASSEAGTSEQYF
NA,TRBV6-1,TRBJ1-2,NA,TGTGCCAGCAGTGATACCCCCACGGACTACTATGGCTACACCTTC,CASSDTPTDYYGYTF
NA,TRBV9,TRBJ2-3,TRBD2,TGTGCCAGCAGCGCTGTGAGCGGGAGGGCCTCAGATACGCAGTATTTT,CASSAVSGRASDTQYF
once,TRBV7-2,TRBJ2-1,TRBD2,TGTGCCAGCAGCTCCCTAGCGGGAGTCTTAGTTGAGCAGTTCTTC,CASSSLAGVLVEQFF
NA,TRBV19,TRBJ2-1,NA,TGTGCCAGTACCCCCCGTGAGGTAGCCGGAGGGTACAATGAGCAGTTCTTC,CASTPREVAGGYNEQFF
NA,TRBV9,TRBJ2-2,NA,TGTGCCAGCAGCTCCCACGCCACCGGGGAGCTGTTTTTT,CASSSHATGELFF